These T cell receptor beta chains were read from a single sample in a study of blood T cell repertoires in COVID-19. Assay: immunoSEQ multiplex PCR; the TCRdb copy retains only in-frame clones and omits some. This table has 200,000 to 250,000 clones, around 90% appearing once. Input material: PBMCs or T cells enriched from blood (not recorded which). Receptor source: a man aged 25 to 45 who had been exposed to COVID-19. The CDR3 runs from the conserved cysteine through the conserved F or W. The D gene is left open where the match is weak. Not every row has a clone size; where given, it reads once, few, many or a size class.

CDR3aa	CDR3nt	abundance	len	d_gene	v_gene	j_gene
CASFDRLSSSSYNEQFF	TGTGCCAGCTTCGACCGGCTTTCTTCTAGCTCCTACAATGAGCAGTTCTTC	once	17	.	TRBV5-6	TRBJ2-1
CASSARDRGGEKLFF	TGCGCCAGCAGCGCCCGGGACAGGGGCGGTGAAAAACTGTTTTTT	.	15	TRBD1	TRBV5-1	TRBJ1-4
CASSPRVSAEAFF	TGTGCCAGCAGCCCCAGGGTTTCGGCTGAAGCTTTCTTT	.	13	.	TRBV13	TRBJ1-1
CASSPGQGNSPLHF	TGTGCCAGCAGCCCGGGACAGGGGAATTCACCCCTCCACTTT	.	14	TRBD1	TRBV6-5	TRBJ1-6
CATSDFADSGKETQYF	TGTGCCACCAGTGATTTCGCGGACAGCGGAAAAGAGACCCAGTACTTC	.	16	.	TRBV24-1	TRBJ2-5
CASSFGRGPYEQYF	TGTGCCAGCTCCTTCGGGAGGGGGCCCTACGAGCAGTACTTC	.	14	.	TRBV6-5	TRBJ2-7
CASSLRGMGNQPQHF	TGTGCCAGCAGTCTAAGGGGGATGGGTAATCAGCCCCAGCATTTT	.	15	.	TRBV6-5	TRBJ1-5
CASGGLNTGELFF	TGTGCCAGCGGGGGACTGAACACCGGGGAGCTGTTTTTT	.	13	.	TRBV27	TRBJ2-2
CASSPSGGDTGELFF	TGTGCCAGTAGTCCTAGCGGGGGGGACACCGGGGAGCTGTTTTTT	.	15	TRBD2	TRBV19	TRBJ2-2
CASSVDGDTQYF	TGTGCCAGCAGCGTAGACGGAGATACGCAGTATTTT	once	12	.	TRBV9	TRBJ2-3
CASSVGGGAYEQYF	TGTGCCAGCAGCGTAGGCGGGGGGGCCTACGAGCAGTACTTC	.	14	TRBD2	TRBV9	TRBJ2-7
CASSSQGVREKLFF	TGTGCCAGCAGCTCACAGGGGGTTCGTGAAAAACTGTTTTTT	.	14	TRBD1	TRBV5-6	TRBJ1-4
CASSRDVAPLYSNQPQHF	TGTGCCAGCTCGCGGGACGTCGCGCCTCTTTATAGCAATCAGCCCCAGCATTTT	.	18	.	TRBV18	TRBJ1-5
CASNHPPGTMNTEAFF	TGTGCCAGCAATCACCCTCCTGGGACAATGAACACTGAAGCTTTCTTT	.	16	.	TRBV28	TRBJ1-1
CASSEVLAGGKETQYF	TGCGCCAGCAGTGAAGTCCTAGCGGGGGGCAAAGAGACCCAGTACTTC	.	16	TRBD2	TRBV10-1	TRBJ2-5
CASSLVGTSGGYYTQYF	TGTGCCAGCAGCTTAGTGGGGACTAGCGGGGGATATTATACGCAGTATTTT	.	17	TRBD2	TRBV11-2	TRBJ2-3
CASSPRDREGYGYTF	TGTGCCAGCAGCCCTCGGGACAGGGAGGGATATGGCTACACCTTC	once	15	TRBD1	TRBV3-1/TRBV3-2	TRBJ1-2
CASSPGIEAFF	TGTGCCAGCAGCCCGGGAATAGAAGCTTTCTTT	.	11	.	TRBV4-2	TRBJ1-1
CSVESGAFGELFF	TGCAGCGTTGAATCAGGGGCCTTCGGGGAGCTGTTTTTT	.	13	.	TRBV29-1	TRBJ2-2
CASSQGVDTEAFF	TGTGCCAGCAGTCAGGGGGTGGACACTGAAGCTTTCTTT	.	13	TRBD1	TRBV5-5	TRBJ1-1